The source of this TCR beta chain is a study of cytomegalovirus exposure and HLA in healthy donors (dated by TCRdb to 2017 to 2019). Study-level background: According to an earlier analysis of 587 of the donors, some 170 million T cells yielded 100 million or so unique TCR beta sequences and about 300 Gb of sequence data. An early release covering over 500 HLA-typed donors comprised around 300 gigabases of sequencing data and around 86 million unique TCR sequences. Of the roughly 400 genotyped donors, over 70% fell in the genetic ancestry cluster associated with self-reported Caucasian donors. The study was designed to test whether signatures of past pathogen exposure could be identified by cataloging public T cell receptors. The study used immunosequencing to profile the T cell repertoires of more than 650 subjects and linked those repertoires to cytomegalovirus serostatus. In addition to the first cohort of several hundred subjects, a separate validation cohort of approximately 130 different subjects was used. To predict cytomegalovirus infection status, the study combined high-throughput TCR immunosequencing, statistical association of individual TCRs with disease status, and machine learning. To study patterns of TCR occurrence, a later analysis re-analyzed previously published TCR beta repertoires from 550 to 800 donors and added high-resolution HLA genotyping. Rather than using new phenotypic data, the later analysis identified candidate immune exposures from TCR beta sequences and from how often those sequences occurred across donors. To decide whether each TCR beta V gene segment behaved as functional or pseudogenic, an earlier analysis of some 570 of the donors relied on high-throughput TCR beta sequencing. Donor age, sex, ethnicity and CMV serostatus were collected together with the repertoire data. A later genetic analysis used genome-wide SNP genotypes for about 60% of the 666 donors, treating that subset as a discovery cohort. All discovery cohort repertoires had been generated on a single sequencing platform. HLA typing included class I and class II loci at four-digit resolution. The number of typed donors differed by locus: 629-630 for A, B, C, DRB1 and DQB1; 522 for DQA1; fewer than 610 for DPA1; and roughly 490 for DPB1. Roughly five DR-DQ haplotypes were handled as single units for association and clustering because linkage in the cohort was strong. On average, roughly 240,000 unique TCR beta nucleotide sequences were sequenced per donor among more than 350 genotyped donors of the cohort, with roughly 18% of those sequences being non-productive.

This clone was picked up a small number of times. It lacks a known antigen. Base quality data are lacking; no much larger clone is found one base away. The trim is 4 bases for V and 4 bases for J, with a gap of 15 bases between the germline ends. According to the germline V gene, CDR1 reads SGHRS and CDR2 reads YFSETQ. From the cysteine up to the phenylalanine, the CDR3 has a length of 14 residues. Of all the DNA, just the CDR3 is kept, 42 bases in frame from base 1. Libraries were made using the immunoSEQ multiplex PCR assay. For the multiplex PCR, a mixture combining 60 forward primers for TCR Vbeta segments and 13 reverse primers for TCR Jbeta segments was used. The CDR3 region of rearranged TCR beta genes was amplified from genomic DNA by a multiplex PCR assay. On the Illumina HiSeq System, the amplified TCR beta libraries were sequenced as 87-base-pair reads. Turning to the authors' computational methods: In a later analysis, about 80 million unique TCR beta chains were counted across the approximately 670 repertoires, and roughly 11 million of these chains were shared by at least two donors. Raw reads were error-corrected and collapsed into unique sequences by a nearest-neighbor algorithm in which closely related sequences were merged to remove PCR and sequencing errors. V, D and J gene segments were assigned by aligning CDR3 sequences to IMGT reference sequences. For a sequence to be retained, a match of at least six nucleotides was required to both a V gene segment and a J gene segment. Rearrangements were classified as productive when the CDR3 lacked stop codons and remained in frame with V and J, and all other rearrangements were classified as non-productive. Following IMGT convention, CDR3 was defined as the stretch from the second conserved V-encoded cysteine up to the conserved J-encoded phenylalanine. Sequences without an unambiguous match to a single V gene segment were excluded from the earlier analysis of a few hundred of the donors. An earlier analysis of around 600 of the donors classified V segments as functional when productive rearrangements were above 56.7% and as segregating when the standard deviation between donors was above 5%. A statistical classification framework was built for diagnosing cytomegalovirus status from the catalog of TCR beta chain sequences. A later analysis assigned V and J genes by comparing TCR nucleotide sequences with IMGT/GENE-DB human TR gene sequences. A later analysis assigned CDR3 sequences and most-parsimonious VDJ recombination scenarios with the TCRdist pipeline. In a later analysis, each TCR beta chain was defined by its CDR3 amino acid sequence together with its V-gene family, and reads lacking a unique V-gene family were excluded. A later analysis removed 592 highly shared, low-generation-probability nucleotide sequences to deal with suspected cross-contamination and a sequencing artifact. For each public chain, a later analysis derived a clonal expansion index from normalized ranks of inferred template counts within each repertoire. In a later analysis, generation probabilities were computed with a VDJ recombination model fitted to out-of-frame rearrangements, and the resulting probabilities were checked against IGoR. A later analysis scored TCR-TCR, TCR-HLA and TCR-CMV co-occurrence with hypergeometric tests, applying a repertoire-size bias correction to TCR pairs. A later analysis estimated false discovery rates by permuting HLA or CMV assignments 20 times. In a later analysis, co-occurring TCRs were grouped using DBSCAN, with TCRdist sequence similarity added in when clustering inside HLA-allele-positive subsets. For co-occurrence clustering, repertoires with fewer than 30,000 or more than 120,000 public chains were excluded, along with roughly five repertoires with anomalous nucleotide sharing. As stored in TCRdb, this immuneACCESS dataset retains in-frame rearrangements with V and J assigned. A fraction of the clones does not appear; measured against another copy, unresolved V genes explain less than half of the discrepancy, and the remainder lacks a known reason. The V and J calls and clone size come from that table; D and trimming were worked out from the DNA. The sample contains over 110,000 clones, approximately 78% of them found a single time. Less than 7.5% of the sample is held by the ten biggest clonotypes.

Overall study results and their limits: Some IMGT-functional V segments, including TRBV6-2 and TRBV6-3, could not be distinguished by the 87-base-pair reads and were therefore excluded. Compared with the roughly 700-donor mean, donors in an Asian-associated ancestry cluster had fewer N-insertions in productive TCRs, according to a later genetic analysis. In a later analysis, several top co-occurrence clusters were reported to appear linked to parvovirus B19, influenza, CMV and Epstein-Barr virus. A further reported finding was that TCR beta sequences accurately predicted the HLA-A and HLA-B alleles for most subjects in the first cohort. According to a later analysis, most CMV-associated TCR beta chains appeared to be HLA-restricted, and the HLA associations seemed to be driven largely by CMV exposure. V-gene and J-gene trimming of TCR beta chains was associated with a missense DCLRE1C variant in a later genetic analysis, and the association was replicated in an independent cohort. The classifier was reported to diagnose cytomegalovirus status with high specificity and sensitivity in both the original cohort and the validation cohort. The cohort was sequenced for TCR beta chains only, and without alpha or paired-chain data the features that could be detected were limited. Specific HLA alleles were associated with over 15,000 TCR beta sequences at a false discovery rate of 0.05 in a later analysis. The study gave a list of some 150 TCR beta chains associated with cytomegalovirus. According to the authors, the approach could potentially be generalized to other disease states and immunological phenotypes. CMV serostatus was the only immune exposure information available for the cohort. Linkage disequilibrium might explain the correlated functional status among segregating V segments, but an unknown experimental factor could not be ruled out. The sequencing pipeline was judged likely to have produced a cluster of highly shared sequence variants as a technical artifact. When HLA alleles, especially DR and DQ, strongly co-occurred, TCR associations were difficult to assign to individual alleles. The presence/absence analyses assumed that sequencing depth was roughly uniform across donors, and that assumption may not be true. HLA typing was unavailable for some donors at each locus, so association tests used only the typed subset. According to a later analysis, TCR association rates differed among HLA loci, with DRB1 alleles showing the most associated TCRs and HLA-C alleles showing the fewest. Compared with equally common non-associated chains, HLA-associated TCR beta chains in a later analysis were more clonally expanded and had lower generation probabilities. A few of the identified cytomegalovirus-associated TCR beta chains were confirmed in vitro to be specific for cytomegalovirus antigens. Broadly in line with IMGT annotations, most TCR beta V segments showed up in productive rearrangements about 87% or about 30% of the time in an earlier analysis of 450 to 750 of the donors. Most TCR sequences were seen in very few donors, while some public TCRs were found in many individuals. Over 15 rarely observed V segments, including chromosome 9 orphons, were excluded from the earlier analysis of just under 600 of the donors because counts were too low.

The cohort comprised some 680 healthy bone marrow donors. At the time of sampling, every cohort member was nominally healthy, though immune exposures that went unrecorded were likely present. The donor tested CMV seropositive, placing the donor among the roughly 300 seropositive members of the cohort. Every donor gave a peripheral blood sample, and the peripheral blood mononuclear cells from that sample were used for TCR beta sequencing. Genomic DNA extraction from the blood cell samples was performed with the Qiagen DNeasy Blood Extraction Kit. The rearrangement joined TRBV5-1 to TRBJ2-7; TRBD2 is a weak D gene call, 5 bases matching. Specimen: PBMCs. This receptor was taken from a middle-aged woman in good health and CMV-seropositive. In nucleotide form, the sequence is TGCGCCAGCAGCCCACGGGGTTCTTCGTACGAGCAGTACTTC. This sequence encodes CASSPRGSSYEQYF.